This T cell receptor beta chain was documented in a study of blood T cell repertoires in COVID-19. The CDR3 loop spans 12 amino acids. V was pared by 2 bases and J by 8 bases, with 2 bases of the junction left unmatched. Germline V CDR1 and CDR2: MNHNS, SASEGT. In the original analysis: Amplification of reference gene primers provided the estimated nucleated cell counts. Assay used: immunoSEQ multiplex PCR; TCRdb lists only in-frame clones, some missing. D and trimming were read from the DNA, whereas the V and J calls and clone size are those reported in that table. Among over 150,000 clones listed, less than 90% were seen once.

Sequenced sample: peripheral blood. The rearrangement links TRBV6-1 to TRBJ1-1; 7 bases match TRBD1. This receptor was taken from a man younger than 30 with active or convalescent COVID-19. The CDR3 DNA reads TGTGCCAGCAGTGAATGGGACAGCGAAGCTTTCTTT. Translating it yields CASSEWDSEAFF.